This T cell receptor (beta chain) emerged from a study of CD8+CD57+ T cells in acquired aplastic anemia. Findings and caveats of the study: Patients and controls were found to share some 30 CD8+ CDR3 sequences.

The patients chosen for sequencing had shown expansion of CD8+CD57+ cells (detected by flow cytometry). V lost 1 base and J lost 6, with 19 bases in between. CDR3 size: 17 residues. In germline, CDR1 is SGHAT, CDR2 FQDESV (reference sequence). As concerns this clonotype: The antigen remains unidentified.

The template for TCR beta VDJ and CDR3 sequence profiling was genomic DNA. TCRdb ran MiXCR on the reads and lists one entry per CDR3 protein. The sample carries hundreds of thousands of distinct CDR3 sequences, roughly a third recorded once. This clonotype was obtained from a human donor with aplastic anemia. Sequenced sample: sorted CD4+, CD8+, or CD8+CD57+ T cells (not recorded which) from PBMCs. This chain connects TRBV11-1 to TRBJ2-1; D may match TRBD1 or TRBD2 (5 bases each). The CDR3 bases are TGTGCCAGCAGCTTAGTATACCAGGTGGAAGGGACCAATGAGCAGTTCTTC. It codes for CASSLVYQVEGTNEQFF.